This T cell receptor (beta chain) is drawn from a study of radiotherapy plus CTLA-4 blockade in lung cancer. Looking at the study overall: Objective responses were documented in around 18% of patients, with disease control in just over 30%.

Study findings and constraints: Clones derived from tumor TCRs expanded in blood after radiotherapy plus ipilimumab. The best prediction of response reportedly came from early blood T cell clone dynamics, with interferon-beta.

V was pared by 0 bases and J by 3 bases, with 15 bases between. This CDR3 region has 17 residues. In germline, CDR1 is LGHNA, CDR2 YSLEER. Only in-frame clones appear in the TCRdb table, and some are missing; sequencing was by immunoSEQ multiplex PCR. The sample shows more than 80,000 clones, over 75% of them seen only once. With respect to this clone: The antigen remains unidentified.

Those patients who had chemo-refractory metastatic non-small-cell lung cancer were given focal radiation along with CTLA-4 blockade through ipilimumab. This specimen consisted of peripheral blood, obtained from a patient treated with radiotherapy plus ipilimumab. The chain couples TRBV4-3 to TRBJ1-3; a possible D gene is TRBD1 (6 bases). This receptor was obtained from a human donor with non-small cell lung cancer that progressed on radiotherapy plus ipilimumab. Some clones in this sample may be carry-over from other donors' samples. The CDR3 loop is CASSQEALGAGGNTIYF. As DNA, the CDR3 is TGCGCCAGCAGCCAAGAGGCGTTGGGGGCTGGTGGAAACACCATATATTTT.